This T cell receptor beta chain appears in the sequencing data of a study of cytomegalovirus exposure and HLA in healthy donors. Study-wide findings and caveats: TCR beta sequences reportedly predicted most subjects' HLA-A and HLA-B alleles accurately. Earlier analysis yielded a pattern in which most TCR beta V segments were productive about 87% or about 30% of the time.

PCR employed 60 Vbeta and 13 Jbeta primers. Clones were sequenced by immunoSEQ multiplex PCR, and TCRdb holds only the in-frame ones, with some missing. The sample has some 150,000 clones, roughly 80% seen once; the top ten hold around 3.1%. With respect to this clone: Antigen specificity is unknown. One junction end disagrees with the germline gene, perhaps due to a read error.

The TCR comes from a female donor in good health and CMV-seronegative. Sequencing used PBMCs.

The CDR3 region is CVSRANRAGANVLTF. CDR3 sequence (DNA): TGTGTCAGCAGGGCCAACAGGGCTGGGGCCAACGTCCTGACTTTC. The chain uses TRBV6-5 and TRBJ2-6; tentatively, D is TRBD1 (6 bases). CDR1 MNHEY and CDR2 SVGAGI come from the germline V gene. The CDR3 spans 15 residues.